This T cell receptor (beta chain) was identified in a study of molecular identifiers for immune sequencing clone quantification. The V gene's germline CDR1 is SGHDT and CDR2 YYEEEE. This CDR3 region has 13 residues. Unmatched junction bases numbered 2, after V lost 0 bases and J lost 5 bases. Sorted naive CD8 T cells were those defined as CD8+CD4-CCR7+CD45RA+. In its sample, this clonotype was seen once. Its antigen remains unidentified. The missing conserved phenylalanine or tryptophan at the end of this CDR3 makes a read error likely. TCRdb reanalysed the PCR reads using MiXCR and keeps one entry per CDR3 protein. The sample has more than 550,000 distinct CDR3 sequences; roughly 25% are singletons. Notes on the study in general: Detection of one spiked Jurkat cell's TCR RNA reportedly worked in one million naive cells.

Sample: naive CD8+ T cells from blood, with Jurkat cell RNA spiked in. Subset noted: FACS-sorted CD8+CD4-CCR7+CD45RA+ naive T cells. The sequence was collected from a human donor in good health. Some libraries in this study had Jurkat cell RNA spiked in. The chain has TRBV5-6 and TRBJ2-7; 7 bases align to TRBD1. As DNA, the CDR3 is TGTGCCAGCAGCTTGGGACAGGGAGACGAGCAGTACCTC. As protein: CASSLGQGDEQYL.